The 6 T cell receptor beta chains below were found in one sample sequenced in a study of blood T cell repertoires in COVID-19. The table came from immunoSEQ multiplex PCR; TCRdb's copy has only in-frame clones and leaves some out. The sample records 100,000 to 150,000 clones, less than 90% being singletons. Material: peripheral blood. The receptors were gathered from a woman of 80 years or more with acute or convalescent COVID-19.

This chain joins TRBV14 and TRBJ1-4, with D possibly being TRBD1 (5 bases). The V end lost 1 base, the J end lost 0 bases, and 9 bases lay between the germline ends. CDR1 SGHDN and CDR2 FVKESK come from the germline V gene. CDR3 length: 16 residues. DNA for the CDR3: TGTGCCAGCAGCCAAGTGGGGGGGGCAACTAATGAAAAACTGTTTTTT. This gives the protein CASSQVGGATNEKLFF.

This clone was counted only a few times. The genes are TRBV20-1 and TRBJ2-1; 7 bases line up with TRBD1. Germline V lookup: CDR1 DFQATT, CDR2 SNEGSKA (reference sequence). This CDR3 spans 14 amino acids. Losses at the gene ends were 3 bases for V and 4 bases for J; bases not matched to a gene: 6. The CDR3 region has the DNA TGCAGTGCTAGTGCCCCGACAGGGTACAATGAGCAGTTCTTC. Protein: CSASAPTGYNEQFF.

A few counts support this clone. The V and J genes are TRBV7-3 and TRBJ1-3; TRBD1 might be the D (6 bases). Germline CDR1 reads SGHTA; CDR2 reads FQGTGA. The CDR3 is 17 amino acids. The germline V and J ends were trimmed by 3 bases and 1 base, with 16 bases remaining between them. The CDR3 loop reads CASSFQPTGTSGNTIYF. DNA for the CDR3: TGTGCCAGCAGCTTCCAACCTACCGGGACATCTGGAAACACCATATATTTT.

Only one count was recorded for this clone. The chain uses TRBV11-1 and TRBJ1-6; D not certain. The germline gives CDR1 SGHAT, CDR2 FQDESV (reference sequence). This CDR3 region has 12 residues. The V end was cut by 3 bases, the J end by 9 bases, with 6 bases between. The CDR3: CASSFSRSPLHF. The CDR3 DNA reads TGTGCCAGCAGCTTTTCGCGTTCACCCCTCCACTTT.

V gene TRBV18 combines with J gene TRBJ1-1, with a weak D call TRBD1 (5 bases). The germline gives CDR1 KGHSH, CDR2 LQKENI. The CDR3 extends over 15 amino acids. The V gene lost 6 bases and the J gene lost 1 base, with 15 bases spanning the gap. The chain's CDR3 is CASSPRTHGNTEAFF. The CDR3 region has the DNA TGTGCCAGCTCCCCTCGGACACACGGGAACACTGAAGCTTTCTTT.

The chain employs TRBV10-3 and TRBJ1-2, with a possible D match to TRBD1 (6 bases). The germline V gene encodes CDR1 ENHRY and CDR2 SYGVKD. This CDR3 contains 15 residues. Trimming stripped 8 bases from V and 0 bases from J, with 16 bases between. The chain's CDR3 is CAISGTPRANYGYTF. CDR3 nucleotide sequence: TGTGCCATCTCGGGGACACCTCGAGCTAACTATGGCTACACCTTC.